This T cell receptor (beta chain) was sequenced during a study of blood T cells in healthy people across ages. CDR1 LGHDT and CDR2 YNNKEL come from the germline V gene (reference sequence). The CDR3 runs 16 residues. V shed 1 base and J 0 bases; nucleotides not matched to a gene: 1. A second roughly 6 to 12 cycle PCR used barcoded and J-beta primers. All samples gave at least 2.5 million CDR3-containing paired-end reads. TCRdb re-called the 5' RACE reads with MiXCR, one entry per CDR3 protein. Of approximately 1,100,000 distinct CDR3 sequences listed, 35% to 55% are singletons. This TCR came from a woman in her sixties in good health. Sequencing used blood. This chain uses TRBV3-1 with TRBJ2-7; 12 bases match TRBD2. Written as DNA, the CDR3 is TGTGCCAGCAGCCAAGGACTAGCGGGAGACTCCTACGAGCAGTACTTC. Its translation: CASSQGLAGDSYEQYF.